In its sample, the clone carrying this T cell receptor beta chain was seen a few times. Its target is not known. These data come from a study of cytomegalovirus exposure and HLA in healthy donors. General study results and limits: TCR beta V- and J-gene trimming was later associated with a missense DCLRE1C variant.

The PCR made use of 60 Vbeta and 13 Jbeta primers. TCRdb's table, derived via immunoSEQ multiplex PCR, lists solely in-frame clones and lacks some. The repertoire holds 100,000 to 150,000 clones, with 78% as singletons. The CDR3 covers 14 residues. CDR1 GTSNPN and CDR2 SVGIG come from the germline V gene (reference sequence). V lost 3 bases and J lost 0, with 11 bases in between. The specimen was PBMCs. The source is a female donor in good health and CMV-seronegative. The chain couples TRBV30 to TRBJ1-1, with unresolved D. CDR3 amino acids: CAWRRIEMNTEAFF. In DNA, the CDR3 is TGTGCCTGGAGAAGAATCGAGATGAACACTGAAGCTTTCTTT. The variable domain in full, completed from reference TRBV30 and TRBJ1-1, reads SQTIHQWPATLVQPVGSPLSLECTVEGTSNPNLYWYRQAAGRGLQLLFYSVGIGQISSEVPQNLSASRPQDRQFILSSKKLLLSDSGFYLCAWRRIEMNTEAFFGQGTRLTVV.